The present T cell receptor beta chain was sequenced within a study of shared clonotypes between healthy human individuals. Across the study: The study used three CD4 naive, three CD4 memory, two CD8 naive and one CD8 memory plate per donor. The study, taken as a whole, reports: A reduction in generation probabilities was seen for non-shared clonotypes relative to those shared by all four donors.

Template for every sorted-subset replicate PCR totaled about 0.2 ug DNA, roughly 30,000 T cell genomes. Original handling: Filtering differed, since immunoSEQ gave only junction sequences and no quality scores. Libraries were prepared by immunoSEQ multiplex PCR; TCRdb keeps only in-frame clonotypes and omits some of them. The DNA gave D and trimming, while V, J and clone size come from that table. The sample lists about 1.5 million clones; about 96% were seen once. The germline V gene encodes CDR1 SGHTA and CDR2 FQGNSA. The CDR3 length is 13 residues. V was clipped by 3 bases and J by 3 bases, with 8 bases between them. This clone came up once. What it binds is unknown.

This chain connects TRBV7-2 to TRBJ1-1; D call uncertain. This sequence was found in a young man in good health. Material: naive CD4+ T cells sorted from blood. Subset described: CD45RA+ positively selected. The CDR3 DNA reads as TGTGCCAGCAGCTTTGCGGTGGACACTGAAGCTTTCTTT. Translated: CASSFAVDTEAFF.